This TCR beta chain derives from a study of CD8+ T cells in alopecia areata. The authors extracted RNA and reverse transcribed it into cDNA as the sequencing template. Libraries were prepared by immunoSEQ multiplex PCR; TCRdb keeps only in-frame clonotypes and omits some of them. The sample lists fewer than 250,000 clones; 57% were seen once. V lost 4 bases and J lost 15; bases outside the gene matches: 10. The germline V gene encodes CDR1 SGHRS and CDR2 YFSETQ. The CDR3 consists of 13 residues. The receptor's source is a human donor with alopecia areata. This sample comprised CD4+ T cells sorted from blood, obtained at week 0. The chain has TRBV5-1 and TRBJ2-1, with 10 nucleotides matching TRBD2. The CDR3 nucleotides are TGCGCCAGCAGCATCACTAGCGGGGACGCCGGGTTCTTC. Translated: CASSITSGDAGFF.